These 28 T cell receptor beta chains originate from one sample sequenced in a study of T cells in Graves' hyperthyroidism and ophthalmopathy. Using RNA transcripts as the source, TCR beta CDR3 regions were amplified. The HTBI primer set was used in a first-round RT-PCR of the TCR CDR3. TCRdb passed the multiplex PCR reads through MiXCR, listing each CDR3 protein once. The data contain around 440,000 distinct CDR3 sequences, around 16% of them singletons. The specimen sequenced was blood. Receptors were obtained from a woman in her late teens or twenties with Graves' hyperthyroidism.

This clonotype appeared many times. V gene TRBV12-3 or TRBV12-4 combines with J gene TRBJ2-1, with TRBD2 matching 8 bases. Trimming cost V 0 bases and J 8 bases; bases outside gene matches: 15. The CDR3 contains 18 residues. The CDR3 DNA is TGTGCCAGCAGTTTAGCGCCTTTGAGCGGGGGACCTTTAGATGAGCAGTTCTTC. Encoded protein: CASSLAPLSGGPLDEQFF.

This clonotype was picked up many times. V is TRBV11-2 and J is TRBJ1-1; TRBD1 might be the D (6 bases). The ends were cut back, 5 bases at V and 3 bases at J, with 16 bases in the middle. The CDR3 extends over 15 amino acids. Per germline, CDR1 SGHAT and CDR2 FQNNGV. The CDR3 coding sequence is TGTGCCAGCAGCCCCCAACAGGGAGTGGACACTGAAGCTTTCTTT. It encodes CASSPQQGVDTEAFF.

The chain recombines TRBV27 with TRBJ2-2; tentatively, D is TRBD1 or TRBD2 (5 bases each). The germline V and J ends were trimmed by 5 bases and 5 bases, with 15 bases remaining between them. The CDR3 is 15 residues long. Germline CDR1 and CDR2: MNHEY and SMNVEV (reference sequence). CDR3 DNA sequence: TGTGCCAGCAGTACGGGACGACCGGGGACCGGGGAGCTGTTTTTT. Translating it yields CASSTGRPGTGELFF.

This clonotype has at least ten counts. The V call is TRBV20-1, the J call TRBJ2-1; D not resolved. V shed 5 bases and J shed 5 bases, with 7 bases lying between them. The CDR3 consists of 11 residues. Germline V gene lookup returns CDR1 DFQATT and CDR2 SNEGSKA (reference sequence). CDR3 amino acids: CSARRDNEQFF. The CDR3 nucleotides are TGCAGTGCTCGGAGAGACAATGAGCAGTTCTTC.

V and J are TRBV3-1 and TRBJ2-7; D gene uncertain. CDR3 length: 13 amino acids. CDR1 and CDR2 from the germline V gene are LGHDT and YNNKEL (reference sequence). Trimming removed 6 bases from V and 0 bases from J, with 9 bases in between. The CDR3 nucleotides read TGTGCCAGCAGACCTGGCGGCTCCTACGAGCAGTACTTC. Protein: CASRPGGSYEQYF.

This clonotype has at least ten counts. This chain joins TRBV11-2 and TRBJ2-5, with 8 positions matching TRBD1. The CDR3 sequence is 18 residues long. With V trimmed by 2 bases and J by 6 bases, 17 bases remained unmatched. Germline loops: CDR1 SGHAT, CDR2 FQNNGV. In DNA form, the CDR3 reads TGTGCCAGCAGCTTAAGGGAGACGTTCCAGGGGGCCGGAAAGACCCAGTACTTC. Its protein is CASSLRETFQGAGKTQYF.

Only a few counts were recorded for this clonotype. V and J are TRBV5-1 and TRBJ2-3, with 7 nucleotides matching TRBD2. The length of the CDR3 is 19 residues. CDR1 is SGHRS and CDR2 is YFSETQ in the germline V gene. The V and J ends lost 0 bases and 4 bases, in that order; junction bases with no gene match: 17. CDR3 in DNA: TGCGCCAGCAGCTTGGCCAAGTGGGGAGGGACTGGCGTTTCAGATACGCAGTATTTT. Translation gives CASSLAKWGGTGVSDTQYF.

Many counts were recorded for this clonotype. The J gene is TRBJ2-7, the V gene TRBV28; D tentatively reads TRBD1 or TRBD2 (5 bases each). This CDR3 has 14 amino acids. Germline V CDR1 and CDR2: MDHEN, SYDVKM. V dropped 4 bases and J dropped 0 bases, with 10 bases sitting between them. This CDR3 is CASSSRDGSYEQYF. The CDR3 bases are TGTGCCAGCAGTTCCCGGGACGGCTCCTACGAGCAGTACTTC.

CDR3 coding DNA: TGTGCCAGCAGTTTTCGTTCGCGCGAGCAGTACTTC. It yields the protein CASSFRSREQYF. J is TRBJ2-7 and V is TRBV12-3 or TRBV12-4; D is unresolved. V lost 3 bases and J 6 bases, leaving 9 bases between the germline ends. The CDR3 is made up of 12 amino acids.

This clonotype was detected ten times or more. The chain links TRBV5-6 to TRBJ2-3; 7 bases align to TRBD1. Germline V lookup: CDR1 SGHDT, CDR2 YYEEEE. V was clipped by 4 bases and J by 4 bases; unmatched bases: 6. The CDR3 totals 14 residues. The CDR3 bases are TGTGCCAGCAGCGAACAGGGGTCCGCAGATACGCAGTATTTT. Translating it yields CASSEQGSADTQYF.

J is TRBJ2-3 and V is TRBV6-1, with 12 nucleotides matching TRBD1. The CDR3 runs to 19 residues. CDR1 is MNHNS, CDR2 SASEGT, per germline. After removal of 5 bases from V and 1 base from J, the junction contained 13 bases not matched to a gene. Written as DNA, the CDR3 is TGTGCCAGCAGTCAAGGCCGGGACAGGGGGCGGGAGGGCACAGATACGCAGTATTTT. Translation gives CASSQGRDRGREGTDTQYF.

Many counts were recorded for this clonotype. The chain is built from TRBV7-3 and TRBJ2-7; 7 bases fit TRBD1. J was trimmed by 3 bases and V by 5 bases; bases with no gene match: 4. The germline gives CDR1 SGHTA, CDR2 FQGTGA. There are 13 residues in the CDR3. The CDR3 nucleotides are TGTGCCAGCAGCCCCAGGGGGTACTACGAGCAGTACTTC. Translation: CASSPRGYYEQYF.

This chain connects TRBV11-2 to TRBJ2-5; 11 bases match TRBD1. Trimming removed 4 bases from V and 5 bases from J; junction bases left unmatched: 21. Germline CDR1 is SGHAT and CDR2 is FQNNGV. The CDR3 spans 20 residues. The CDR3 DNA follows: TGTGCCAGCAGCTCGCTTGTACCGGGACAGGGGGATGGGATTGTGGAGACCCAGTACTTC. Its translation is CASSSLVPGQGDGIVETQYF. The whole variable domain, remainder taken from reference TRBV11-2 and TRBJ2-5, is EAGVAQSPRYKIIEKRQSVAFWCNPISGHATLYWYQQILGQGPKLLIQFQNNGVVDDSQLPKDRFSAERLKGVDSTLKIQPAKLEDSAVYLCASSSLVPGQGDGIVETQYFGPGTRLLVL.

This clonotype has ten or more counts. V gene TRBV18 combines with J gene TRBJ1-3; D gene ambiguous. Trimming stripped 2 bases from V and 0 bases from J, with 8 bases between. This CDR3 comprises 15 residues. CDR1 and CDR2 (germline): KGHSH, LQKENI. CDR3 region: CASSPYPLSGNTIYF. CDR3 coding DNA: TGTGCCAGCTCACCATACCCACTCTCTGGAAACACCATATATTTT.

This clonotype was observed at least ten times. The rearrangement uses TRBV20-1 and TRBJ1-3; 8 bases agree with TRBD1. CDR1 and CDR2 (germline): DFQATT, SNEGSKA (reference sequence). This CDR3 region has 14 residues. V shed 6 bases and J 0 bases; nucleotides not matched to a gene: 4. The CDR3 here is CSALDRGSGNTIYF. The CDR3, as DNA: TGCAGTGCGCTAGACAGGGGCTCTGGAAACACCATATATTTT.

This clonotype was counted many times. V usage is TRBV13 and J usage is TRBJ2-1, with no clear D. This CDR3 is 13 amino acids long. The V gene lost 8 bases and the J gene lost 6 bases, with 14 bases spanning the gap. Germline V gives CDR1 PRHDT, CDR2 FYEKMQ (reference sequence). CDR3 nucleotides: TGTGCCAGCGAAAAGAGTGGCCTCAATGAGCAGTTCTTC. Residues: CASEKSGLNEQFF.

This clonotype was counted between two and nine times. The V gene is TRBV13, the J gene TRBJ2-7; 7 positions match TRBD2. The CDR3 has 16 residues. Germline V gene sequence: CDR1 PRHDT, CDR2 FYEKMQ (reference sequence). V lost 0 bases and J lost 2; bases outside the gene matches: 7. CDR3 DNA: TGTGCCAGCAGCTTAGGCTGGGGGGGAAGGACCTACGAGCAGTACTTC. It translates to CASSLGWGGRTYEQYF.

This clonotype was counted at least ten times. This sequence joins TRBV28 and TRBJ2-7; TRBD2 matches at 8 bases. V dropped 10 bases and J dropped 3; count of bases not matched to a gene: 8. The CDR3 has 13 residues. Looked up from germline, CDR1 is MDHEN and CDR2 is SYDVKM. The CDR3 region is CATTGLAYYEQYF. In nucleotides, the CDR3 is TGTGCCACCACTGGACTAGCCTACTACGAGCAGTACTTC.

This clonotype was observed at least ten times. The gene calls are TRBV20-1 and TRBJ2-5; D perhaps matches TRBD2 (5 bases). The CDR3 is 14 amino acids. The ends were cut back, 6 bases at V and 1 base at J, with 15 bases in the middle. Germline V gene sequence: CDR1 DFQATT, CDR2 SNEGSKA (reference sequence). In DNA form, the CDR3 reads TGCAGTGCCATCCCGAGGGCACTCCAAGAGACCCAGTACTTC. It specifies CSAIPRALQETQYF.

The chain joins TRBV19 to TRBJ2-3; TRBD2 aligns across 10 bases. The CDR3 consists of 19 residues. V lost 3 bases and J lost 3; bases outside the gene matches: 15. The germline CDR1 and CDR2 sequences are LNHDA and SQIVND (reference sequence). The CDR3 here is CASSITGDTSGDTTDTQYF. As DNA, the CDR3 is TGTGCCAGTAGTATTACGGGGGACACTAGCGGGGATACGACAGATACGCAGTATTTT. Filled out from reference TRBV19 and TRBJ2-3, the complete variable domain reads DGGITQSPKYLFRKEGQNVTLSCEQNLNHDAMYWYRQDPGQGLRLIYYSQIVNDFQKGDIAEGYSVSREKKESFPLTVTSAQKNPTAFYLCASSITGDTSGDTTDTQYFGPGTRLTVL.

V gene TRBV19 combines with J gene TRBJ1-5, with D unresolved. Germline V gene data show CDR1 as LNHDA and CDR2 as SQIVND (reference sequence). The CDR3 is 16 residues long. The V end was cut by 5 bases, the J end by 0 bases, with 14 bases between. CDR3 in amino acids: CASSFWAQVSNQPQHF. Written as DNA, the CDR3 is TGTGCCAGTAGTTTCTGGGCGCAGGTTAGCAATCAGCCCCAGCATTTT. Full variable domain (rest looked up from reference TRBV19 and TRBJ1-5): DGGITQSPKYLFRKEGQNVTLSCEQNLNHDAMYWYRQDPGQGLRLIYYSQIVNDFQKGDIAEGYSVSREKKESFPLTVTSAQKNPTAFYLCASSFWAQVSNQPQHFGDGTRLSIL.

The chain employs TRBV6-1 and TRBJ2-3; 9 bases are a match to TRBD1. Germline V gene sequence: CDR1 MNHNS, CDR2 SASEGT. J gave up 3 bases and V 5 bases, and 6 bases lay outside the gene matches. This CDR3 contains 15 residues. CDR3 nucleotide sequence: TGTGCCAGCAGTTTTTCGGACAGGGGAACAGATACGCAGTATTTT. The encoded protein is CASSFSDRGTDTQYF.

This clonotype was observed at least ten times. The gene calls are TRBV27 and TRBJ2-3, with D possibly being TRBD1 (5 bases). Germline V CDR1 and CDR2: MNHEY, SMNVEV (reference sequence). Trimming stripped 0 bases from V and 2 bases from J, with 12 bases between. The CDR3 extends over 16 amino acids. In DNA form, the CDR3 reads TGTGCCAGCAGTTTATCGCAGGGAAGATTCACAGATACGCAGTATTTT. Translation: CASSLSQGRFTDTQYF.

This clonotype has a count of ten or more. The V gene is TRBV6-1, the J gene TRBJ2-7, with 14 nucleotides matching TRBD2. With 5 bases clipped from V and 7 bases from J, the junction kept 7 bases outside the gene matches. The length of the CDR3 is 15 residues. Germline V gene sequence: CDR1 MNHNS, CDR2 SASEGT. This CDR3 is CASSSGTSGSGEQYF. Written as DNA, the CDR3 is TGTGCCAGCAGTTCCGGGACTAGCGGGAGTGGAGAGCAGTACTTC.

The chain couples TRBV13 to TRBJ1-1, with D possibly TRBD1 on 6 matching bases. CDR1 PRHDT and CDR2 FYEKMQ come from the germline V gene (reference sequence). CDR3 size: 13 residues. Trimming shortened V by 5 bases and J by 8 bases, and 15 bases separated the two germline ends. The CDR3 spells CASSQRGGGEAFF. DNA for the CDR3: TGTGCCAGCAGCCAAAGGGGGGGGGGAGAAGCTTTCTTT.

This clonotype was seen at least ten times. The rearrangement joins TRBV18 to TRBJ2-3; 8 nucleotides match TRBD1. Germline values: CDR1 KGHSH, CDR2 LQKENI. The CDR3 sequence is 15 residues long. V was clipped by 2 bases and J by 4 bases; unmatched bases: 5. The CDR3 loop is CASSPTRGPADTQYF. For the CDR3, the DNA is TGTGCCAGCTCACCAACCAGGGGGCCAGCAGATACGCAGTATTTT.

This clonotype was seen ten or more times. The rearrangement links TRBV11-2 to TRBJ1-1; D is possibly TRBD1 (5 bases). The CDR3 loop spans 19 amino acids. Germline V gene sequence: CDR1 SGHAT, CDR2 FQNNGV. V was shortened by 3 bases and J by 0 bases, with 23 bases between the two germline ends. CDR3 sequence reads: CASSLIVREPWGMNTEAFF. The CDR3 nucleotides read TGTGCCAGCAGCTTGATAGTAAGGGAGCCATGGGGCATGAACACTGAAGCTTTCTTT.

The chain uses TRBV7-6 and TRBJ1-4, with D uncertain. V lost 5 bases and J lost 5, with 9 bases in between. Germline lookup yields CDR1 SGHVS and CDR2 FNYEAQ. This CDR3 is built from 13 residues. Here the CDR3 reads CASSPIANEKLFF. The CDR3 DNA reads TGTGCCAGCAGCCCAATAGCGAATGAAAAACTGTTTTTT.